The following is a T cell receptor (beta chain) sequence with its context. Method: immunoSEQ multiplex PCR; TCRdb's copy keeps in-frame clones and lacks some. The repertoire consists of fewer than 55,000 clones, with around 84% occurring once and the leading ten covering around 1.6%. Germline assignment: CDR1 LNHNV and CDR2 YYDKDF (reference sequence). The CDR3 runs 15 residues. With 3 bases removed from V and 2 bases from J, the gap between germline ends came to 10 bases. This entry is derived from a study of OX40 agonist ivuxolimab in advanced cancers. The chain recombines TRBV15 with TRBJ2-2; tentatively, D is TRBD2 (6 bases). Sample: CD4+ or CD8+ T cells sorted from blood, taken in a trial of the OX40 agonist ivuxolimab. This clonotype originated in an adult with an advanced solid tumor such as melanoma, head and neck, liver or kidney cancer. The CDR3 region is CATSSGSLNTGELFF. The CDR3 nucleotides read TGTGCCACCAGCAGCGGGAGTCTAAACACCGGGGAGCTGTTTTTT.